The T cell receptor (beta chain) described here comes from a study of memory CD4+ T cells and cytomegalovirus serostatus. Germline CDR1 reads MNHNS; CDR2 reads SASEGT. V lost 0 bases and J 5 bases, leaving 7 bases between the germline ends. The CDR3 consists of 14 residues. The method was immunoSEQ multiplex PCR; TCRdb's version includes in-frame clones alone and lacks a portion of them. The sample has tens of thousands of clones; 80% to 85% are singletons. Single viable CD3+CD4+CD8-CD45RO+ cells were sorted as the memory CD4+ T cells. A word on this clone: Antigen: not known.

Study observations and caveats: Median bootstrapped AUC for CMV status was about 0.95 originally, 0.9 to 0.93 US-trained. CD4+ memory repertoires contained about 40% of the roughly 150 reported CMV TCRbeta sequences.

Sequencing used memory CD4+ T cells from blood. The chain couples TRBV6-1 to TRBJ1-4; D ambiguous. This clonotype was obtained from an adult in good health and CMV-seronegative. CDR3 bases: TGTGCCAGCAGTGAAGCGCACAGAAATGAAAAACTGTTTTTT. Translated: CASSEAHRNEKLFF.